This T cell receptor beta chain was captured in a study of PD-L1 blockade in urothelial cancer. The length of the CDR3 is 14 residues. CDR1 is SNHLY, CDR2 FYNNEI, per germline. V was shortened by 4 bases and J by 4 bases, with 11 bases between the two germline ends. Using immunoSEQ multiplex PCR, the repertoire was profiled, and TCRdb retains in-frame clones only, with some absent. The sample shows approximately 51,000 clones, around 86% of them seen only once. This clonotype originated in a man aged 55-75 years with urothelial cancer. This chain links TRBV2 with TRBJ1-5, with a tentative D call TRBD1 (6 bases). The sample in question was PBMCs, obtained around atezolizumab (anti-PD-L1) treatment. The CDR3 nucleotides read TGTGCCAGCAGTGGCCGAACAGGGAATCAGCCCCAGCATTTT. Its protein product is CASSGRTGNQPQHF.